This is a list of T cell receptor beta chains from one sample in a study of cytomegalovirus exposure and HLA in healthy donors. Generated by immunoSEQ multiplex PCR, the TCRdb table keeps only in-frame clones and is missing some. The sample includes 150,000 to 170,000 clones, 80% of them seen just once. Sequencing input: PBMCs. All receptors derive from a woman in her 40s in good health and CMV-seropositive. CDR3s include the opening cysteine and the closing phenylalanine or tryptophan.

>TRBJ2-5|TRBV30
CAWSSDGLAGGETQYF
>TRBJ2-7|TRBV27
CASSPSSFEQYF
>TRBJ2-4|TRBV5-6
CASSLEGRAKNIQYF
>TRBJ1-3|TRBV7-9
CASRGGSAGNTIYF
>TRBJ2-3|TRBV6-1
CASSARRGASGRNTDTQYF
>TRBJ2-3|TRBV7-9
CASTQWTGDSDTQYF
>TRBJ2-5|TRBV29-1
CSAGLQETQYF
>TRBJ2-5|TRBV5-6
CASSLDRVAETQYF
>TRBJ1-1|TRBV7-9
CASSRKMEGRDTEAFF
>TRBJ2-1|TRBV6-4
CASSDLGNNEQFF
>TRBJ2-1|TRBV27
CASRQTPRSSNEQFF
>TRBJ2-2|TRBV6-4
CASSALAGAGELFF
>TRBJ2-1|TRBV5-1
CASSLVSGGVGTSEQFF
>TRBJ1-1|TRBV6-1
CASSEGGEAFF
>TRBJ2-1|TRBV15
CATSRRLASISDEQFF